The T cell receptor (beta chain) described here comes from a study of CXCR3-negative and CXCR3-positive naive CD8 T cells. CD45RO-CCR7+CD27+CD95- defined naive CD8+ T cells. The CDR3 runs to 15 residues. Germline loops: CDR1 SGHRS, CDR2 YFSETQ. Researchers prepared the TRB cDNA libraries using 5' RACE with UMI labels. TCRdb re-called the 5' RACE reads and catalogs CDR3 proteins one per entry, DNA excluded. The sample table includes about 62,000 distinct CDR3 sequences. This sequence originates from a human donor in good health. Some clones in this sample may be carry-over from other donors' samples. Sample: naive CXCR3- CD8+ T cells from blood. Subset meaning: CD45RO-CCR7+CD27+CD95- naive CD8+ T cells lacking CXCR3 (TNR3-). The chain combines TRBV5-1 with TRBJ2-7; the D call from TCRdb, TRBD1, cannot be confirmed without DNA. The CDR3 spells CASSLWDGESEEQYF.